A selection of T cell receptor beta chains follows, all from one sample in a study of cytomegalovirus exposure and HLA in healthy donors. Only in-frame clones appear in the TCRdb table, and some are missing; sequencing was by immunoSEQ multiplex PCR. The sample has 150,000 to 200,000 clones; 82% are singletons. Material for sequencing was PBMCs. The receptors were gathered from a middle-aged man in good health and CMV-seronegative. CDR3s include the opening cysteine and the closing phenylalanine or tryptophan. The D gene is left open where the match is weak. Clone size is given for some rows only: seen once, a few or many times, or a class if the clone is expanded.

v_gene	j_gene	d_gene	abundance	CDR3aa	CDR3nt
TRBV7-6	TRBJ1-1	-	-	CASSLGEGDEAFF	TGTGCCAGCAGCTTAGGGGAAGGGGATGAAGCTTTCTTT
TRBV6-5	TRBJ1-2	-	-	CASSSRGGEYGYTF	TGTGCCAGCAGTTCCCGAGGTGGGGAGTATGGCTACACCTTC
TRBV5-1	TRBJ2-7	-	-	CASSLVAGAGEQYF	TGCGCCAGCAGCTTGGTGGCGGGGGCGGGCGAGCAGTACTTC
TRBV5-4	TRBJ1-2	-	-	CASSKSTGHGYTF	TGTGCCAGCAGTAAAAGTACAGGGCACGGCTACACCTTC
TRBV7-6	TRBJ2-7	TRBD1	-	CASSARQGSISYEQYF	TGTGCCAGCAGCGCCCGACAGGGATCCATCTCCTACGAGCAGTACTTC
TRBV7-3	TRBJ1-2	TRBD1	-	CASSFTGAYGYTF	TGTGCCAGCAGCTTTACAGGGGCCTATGGCTACACCTTC
TRBV12-5	TRBJ2-7	-	-	CASGLTSWYF	TGTGCTAGTGGTTTGACTAGCTGGTACTTC
TRBV27	TRBJ1-3	TRBD1	-	CASSLSRQGSGNTIYF	TGTGCCAGCAGTTTATCCAGACAGGGCTCTGGAAACACCATATATTTT
TRBV4-3	TRBJ2-3	-	-	CASSQELSPDTQYF	TGCGCCAGCAGCCAAGAATTGAGCCCAGATACGCAGTATTTT
TRBV7-2	TRBJ2-7	-	-	CASSPGGLEQYF	TGTGCCAGCAGCCCCGGCGGGCTTGAGCAGTACTTC
TRBV5-1	TRBJ2-1	-	-	CASSYSGLSYNEQFF	TGCGCCAGCAGCTATAGCGGTTTATCCTACAATGAGCAGTTCTTC
TRBV5-8	TRBJ2-1	TRBD1	-	CASSRSGTGYNEQFF	TGTGCCAGCAGCCGCTCGGGGACAGGGTACAATGAGCAGTTCTTC
TRBV11-2	TRBJ1-1	TRBD1	few	CASSLDRGRGEAFF	TGTGCCAGCAGCTTAGACAGGGGGCGCGGTGAAGCTTTCTTT
TRBV6-5	TRBJ2-7	TRBD2	once	CASSSSGGPTYEQYF	TGTGCCAGCAGTTCCAGCGGGGGGCCTACCTACGAGCAGTACTTC
TRBV7-6	TRBJ1-1	-	-	CASSQRGQRSTGAFF	TGTGCCAGCAGCCAAAGAGGACAGCGGTCGACGGGAGCTTTCTTT
TRBV4-3	TRBJ2-6	-	few	CASSQDLFKGLSGANVLTF	TGCGCCAGCAGCCAAGACCTCTTCAAGGGGCTCTCTGGGGCCAACGTCCTGACTTTC
TRBV10-3	TRBJ2-5	-	few	CAISQKETQYF	TGTGCCATCAGTCAGAAAGAGACCCAGTACTTC
TRBV4-2	TRBJ1-5	TRBD1	-	CASSQEGTGDQPQHF	TGTGCCAGCAGCCAGGAGGGGACAGGGGATCAGCCCCAGCATTTT
TRBV29-1	TRBJ2-2	TRBD2	-	CSRQSGRAVGTGELFF	TGCAGCCGTCAAAGCGGGAGGGCCGTCGGCACCGGGGAGCTGTTTTTT
TRBV28	TRBJ1-3	-	-	CASSLLGDSGNTIYF	TGTGCCAGCAGTTTATTGGGCGACTCTGGAAACACCATATATTTT
TRBV7-6	TRBJ2-7	TRBD2	-	CASSPSGGRQDEQYF	TGTGCCAGCAGCCCTAGCGGGGGCCGACAGGACGAGCAGTACTTC
TRBV28	TRBJ2-7	-	once	CASLRQTYEQYF	TGTGCCAGCTTGAGGCAAACCTACGAGCAGTACTTC
TRBV27	TRBJ2-4	TRBD2	-	CASTGTSRGAKNIQYF	TGTGCCAGCACCGGGACTAGCCGAGGGGCCAAAAACATTCAGTACTTC
TRBV7-3	TRBJ2-7	TRBD2	-	CASSRLAGYEQYF	TGTGCCAGCAGCCGACTAGCGGGGTACGAGCAGTACTTC
TRBV19	TRBJ1-2	-	-	CASTRGRLYGYTF	TGTGCCAGCACCCGAGGCAGACTCTATGGCTACACCTTC
TRBV15	TRBJ1-3	TRBD1	-	CATSRGQKGVSNTIYF	TGTGCCACCAGCAGGGGACAGAAGGGGGTATCGAACACCATATATTTT
TRBV5-1	TRBJ2-7	TRBD1	-	CASSLGDRRAHEQYF	TGCGCCAGCAGCTTGGGGGACAGGAGAGCCCACGAGCAGTACTTC
TRBV2	TRBJ2-2	-	few	CASSLQKTGELFF	TGTGCCAGCAGCCTCCAGAAAACCGGGGAGCTGTTTTTT
TRBV5-4	TRBJ2-4	TRBD2	few	CASSLSSGGKNIQYF	TGTGCCAGCAGCTTGTCGTCGGGGGGGAAAAACATTCAGTACTTC
TRBV19	TRBJ2-7	TRBD2	-	CASSDAGTSGYEQYF	TGTGCCAGTAGTGACGCCGGGACTAGCGGCTACGAGCAGTACTTC
TRBV7-8	TRBJ2-6	-	few	CASSLGAAGANVLTF	TGTGCCAGCAGCTTAGGCGCGGCTGGGGCCAACGTCCTGACTTTC
TRBV29-1	TRBJ1-2	TRBD1	-	CSVDAAQGENYGYTF	TGCAGCGTTGACGCGGCCCAGGGGGAAAACTATGGCTACACCTTC
TRBV27	TRBJ2-7	-	once	CASSASAYEQYF	TGTGCCAGCAGTGCCAGCGCCTACGAGCAGTACTTC
TRBV30	TRBJ1-1	-	-	CAWGQDLNTEAFF	TGTGCCTGGGGGCAGGACTTGAACACTGAAGCTTTCTTT